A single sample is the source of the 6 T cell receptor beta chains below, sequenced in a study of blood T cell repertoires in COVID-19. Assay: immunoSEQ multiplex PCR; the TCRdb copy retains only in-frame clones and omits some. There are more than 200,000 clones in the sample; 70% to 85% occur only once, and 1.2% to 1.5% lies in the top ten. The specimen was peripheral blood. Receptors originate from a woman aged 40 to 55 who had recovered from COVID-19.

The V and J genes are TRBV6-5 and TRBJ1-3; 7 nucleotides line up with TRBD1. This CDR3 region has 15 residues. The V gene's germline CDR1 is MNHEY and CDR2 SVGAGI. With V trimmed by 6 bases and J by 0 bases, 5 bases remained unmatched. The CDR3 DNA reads TGTGCCAGCAGGTCGGGACAGATCTCTGGAAACACCATATATTTT. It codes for CASRSGQISGNTIYF.

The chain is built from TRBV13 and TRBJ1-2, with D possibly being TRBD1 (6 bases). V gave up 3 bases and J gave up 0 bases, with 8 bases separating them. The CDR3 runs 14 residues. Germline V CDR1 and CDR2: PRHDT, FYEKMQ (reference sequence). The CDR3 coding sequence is TGTGCCAGCAGCTTCAGGGGACCTAACTATGGCTACACCTTC. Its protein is CASSFRGPNYGYTF.

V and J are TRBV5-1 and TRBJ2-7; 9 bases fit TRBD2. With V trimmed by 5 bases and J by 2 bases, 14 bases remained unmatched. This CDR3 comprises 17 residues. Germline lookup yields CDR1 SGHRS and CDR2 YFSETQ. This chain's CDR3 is CASRTRGGALSTYEQYF. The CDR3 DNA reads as TGCGCCAGCAGAACTCGCGGGGGGGCCTTAAGCACCTACGAGCAGTACTTC.

Here the CDR3 reads CASSSSGYNEQFF. CDR3 coding DNA: TGTGCCAGCAGCTCCTCGGGCTACAATGAGCAGTTCTTC. This chain links TRBV6-2 or TRBV6-3 with TRBJ2-1, with no clear D. Trimming removed 6 bases from V and 3 bases from J, with 9 bases in between. The CDR3 consists of 13 residues. Germline V gives CDR1 MNHEY, CDR2 SVGEGT.

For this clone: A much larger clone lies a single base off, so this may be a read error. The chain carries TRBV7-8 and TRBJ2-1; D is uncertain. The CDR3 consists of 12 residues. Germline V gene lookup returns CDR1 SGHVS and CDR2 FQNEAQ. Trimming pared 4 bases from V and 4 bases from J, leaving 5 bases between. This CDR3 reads CASSYEYNEQFF. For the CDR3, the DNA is TGTGCCAGCAGCTACGAGTACAATGAGCAGTTCTTC. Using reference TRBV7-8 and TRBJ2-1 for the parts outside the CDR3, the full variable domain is GAGVSQSPRYKVAKRGQDVALRCDPISGHVSLFWYQQALGQGPEFLTYFQNEAQLDKSGLPSDRFFAERPEGSVSTLKIQRTQQEDSAVYLCASSYEYNEQFFGPGTRLTVL.

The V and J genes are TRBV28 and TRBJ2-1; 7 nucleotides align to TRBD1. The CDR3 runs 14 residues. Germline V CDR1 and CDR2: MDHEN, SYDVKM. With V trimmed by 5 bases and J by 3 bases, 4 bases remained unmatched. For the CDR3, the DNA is TGTGCCAGCAGTGAGGGACAGTTCTACAATGAGCAGTTCTTC. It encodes CASSEGQFYNEQFF.